This TCR beta chain was documented in a study of OX40 agonist ivuxolimab in advanced cancers. The protocol was immunoSEQ multiplex PCR, while the TCRdb copy is restricted to in-frame clones and leaves out a portion. The data hold about 61,000 clones, with over 75% observed a single time. Germline trimming cut 5 bases from V and 4 bases from J; bases unmatched to any gene: 4. The CDR3 is made up of 15 amino acids. Germline V lookup: CDR1 PRHDT, CDR2 FYEKMQ (reference sequence). V is TRBV13 and J is TRBJ2-1, with 11 bases matching TRBD2. This material consisted of CD4+ or CD8+ T cells sorted from blood, taken in a trial of the OX40 agonist ivuxolimab. This clonotype was sampled from an adult with an advanced solid tumor such as melanoma, head and neck, liver or kidney cancer. The CDR3 region has the DNA TGTGCCAGCAGCCCGGGACTAGCGGTATACAATGAGCAGTTCTTC. Translating gives CASSPGLAVYNEQFF.